Each of the 21 T cell receptor beta chains below was sequenced from the same sample in a study of early T cells in non-severe SARS-CoV-2 infection. Each CDR3 protein gets one entry after TCRdb re-called the 5' RACE reads with MiXCR. The top ten hold 4.7% of the sample, which has 85,000 to 100,000 distinct CDR3 sequences, approximately 11% seen once. Specimen: whole blood, collected at baseline. The receptors were gathered from an adult who was a healthcare worker with PCR-confirmed SARS-CoV-2 infection or an uninfected control (not recorded which).

There are a few counts of this clonotype. The chain couples TRBV3-1 to TRBJ1-1; TRBD1 matches at 8 bases. The germline CDR1 and CDR2 sequences are LGHDT and YNNKEL (reference sequence). The length of the CDR3 is 13 residues. The V and J ends lost 6 bases and 3 bases, in that order; junction bases with no gene match: 3. CDR3 loop: CASSSGGYTEAFF. As DNA, the CDR3 is TGTGCCAGCAGTTCAGGGGGCTACACTGAAGCTTTCTTT.

This clonotype was detected many times. CDR3 region: CASSLLLHEQFF. The CDR3 DNA reads TGTGCCAGCAGCTTGTTGCTCCATGAGCAGTTCTTC. This rearrangement joins TRBV5-8 to TRBJ2-1; D gene ambiguous. The ends were cut back, 1 base at V and 8 bases at J, with 7 bases in the middle. The CDR3 runs to 12 residues. Germline V CDR1 and CDR2: SGHTS, YDEGEE.

The chain uses TRBV10-2 and TRBJ2-3, with 8 bases matching TRBD2. Germline-derived CDR1 and CDR2 are WSHSY and SAAADI. J lost 5 bases, V lost 6 bases, and 10 bases had no gene match. The CDR3 is made up of 15 amino acids. The CDR3 is CASSDTSGRRDTQYF. The CDR3 nucleotides read TGCGCCAGCAGCGATACTAGCGGCAGAAGAGATACGCAGTATTTT.

This clonotype showed up just a few times. The chain carries TRBV2 and TRBJ1-6, with 7 nucleotides matching TRBD1. Per the germline V gene, CDR1 is SNHLY and CDR2 is FYNNEI. The CDR3 runs 15 residues. With 2 bases clipped from V and 7 bases from J, the junction kept 5 bases outside the gene matches. The CDR3 DNA follows: TGTGCCAGCAGTGAACGGCAGGGGGAAAATTCACCCCTCCACTTT. Its translation: CASSERQGENSPLHF. Looking up the rest from reference TRBV2 and TRBJ1-6 gives the full variable domain: EPEVTQTPSHQVTQMGQEVILRCVPISNHLYFYWYRQILGQKVEFLVSFYNNEISEKSEIFDDQFSVERPDGSNFTLKIRSTKLEDSAMYFCASSERQGENSPLHFGNGTRLTVT.

V gene TRBV2 combines with J gene TRBJ1-5; TRBD1 matches at 8 bases. The CDR3 consists of 14 residues. Germline V CDR1 and CDR2: SNHLY, FYNNEI. J lost 4 bases, V lost 4 bases, and 3 bases had no gene match. The CDR3 spells CASSGQGINQPQHF. CDR3 coding DNA: TGTGCCAGCAGTGGACAGGGGATTAATCAGCCCCAGCATTTT.

The table lists this clonotype with a few counts. The V and J genes are TRBV6-6 and TRBJ1-1; D unresolved. V was shortened by 5 bases and J by 4 bases, with 8 bases between the two germline ends. The CDR3 loop spans 12 amino acids. Germline CDR1 is MNHNY and CDR2 is SVGAGI (reference sequence). The CDR3: CASSPKVTEAFF. The CDR3 nucleotides read TGTGCCAGCAGTCCCAAGGTCACTGAAGCTTTCTTT.

This clonotype was picked up a small number of times. This chain joins TRBV29-1 and TRBJ1-5, with D hard to call. The germline V and J ends were trimmed by 4 bases and 3 bases, with 7 bases remaining between them. The CDR3 runs 12 residues. Germline values: CDR1 SQVTM, CDR2 ANQGSEA. CDR3 nucleotides: TGCAGCGTTGCTGACGTCAATCAGCCCCAGCATTTT. It is translated as CSVADVNQPQHF.

This clonotype has a handful of counts. CDR3 sequence: CASSPSEAGSTGELFF. The CDR3 DNA is TGTGCCAGCAGCCCCTCCGAGGCAGGGTCCACCGGGGAGCTGTTTTTT. The chain is built from TRBV7-3 and TRBJ2-2, with D perhaps TRBD1 (5 bases). V lost 5 bases, J lost 4 bases, and 17 bases lay in between. The germline gives CDR1 SGHTA, CDR2 FQGTGA. This CDR3 spans 16 amino acids.

This clonotype was seen only a few times. The chain joins TRBV6-5 to TRBJ2-1; possibly TRBD1 for D (6 bases). Germline assignment: CDR1 MNHEY and CDR2 SVGAGI. Trimming shortened V by 6 bases and J by 5 bases, and 14 bases separated the two germline ends. The CDR3 spans 14 residues. CDR3 protein: CASRRGFGDNEQFF. CDR3 nucleotides: TGTGCCAGCAGGAGGGGGTTTGGGGACAATGAGCAGTTCTTC.

This clonotype appeared many times. The chain combines TRBV7-9 with TRBJ2-1, with D unclear. Germline CDR1 reads SEHNR; CDR2 reads FQNEAQ (reference sequence). This CDR3 has 15 amino acids. V was cut by 7 bases and J by 8 bases, with 21 bases left in between. The CDR3 region is CASTSWGFQSDEQFF. CDR3 sequence (DNA): TGTGCCAGCACCTCTTGGGGTTTTCAGAGCGATGAGCAGTTCTTC.

This clonotype has ten or more counts. The CDR3 DNA reads TGTGCCAGCAGGACCGGGACAGGGTGGTACAATGAGCAGTTCTTC. This encodes CASRTGTGWYNEQFF. The rearrangement joins TRBV6-2 or TRBV6-3 to TRBJ2-1; TRBD1 matches 9 bases. The CDR3 sequence is 15 residues long. Trimming removed 6 bases from V and 4 bases from J; junction bases left unmatched: 7. CDR1 is MNHEY and CDR2 is SVGEGT in the germline V gene.

The table lists this clonotype with many counts. The gene calls are TRBV20-1 and TRBJ2-7, with 11 bases identical to TRBD2. V dropped 1 base and J dropped 4; count of bases not matched to a gene: 12. The CDR3 is 17 residues long. The germline gives CDR1 DFQATT, CDR2 SNEGSKA (reference sequence). The CDR3 sequence is CSARGPDTSGGPYEQYF. CDR3 sequence (DNA): TGCAGTGCTAGAGGCCCTGATACTAGCGGGGGCCCTTACGAGCAGTACTTC.

This chain links TRBV6-5 with TRBJ2-1, with 9 bases aligning to TRBD2. The germline gives CDR1 MNHEY, CDR2 SVGAGI. V trimming: 7 bases; J trimming: 4 bases; junction bases outside the gene matches: 8. The CDR3 totals 15 residues. The CDR3, as DNA: TGTGCCAGCAAGGATCTAGCGGGGCCATACAATGAGCAGTTCTTC. Amino acid sequence: CASKDLAGPYNEQFF.

The chain recombines TRBV20-1 with TRBJ2-2; D is perhaps TRBD2 (6 bases). The germline V gene encodes CDR1 DFQATT and CDR2 SNEGSKA (reference sequence). V lost 6 bases and J lost 1, with 9 bases in between. This CDR3 is 13 amino acids long. In DNA, the CDR3 is TGCAGTGCGACTAGGTTGAACACCGGGGAGCTGTTTTTT. This codes for CSATRLNTGELFF.

The CDR3 sequence is CASSPGGWEQYF. The CDR3 DNA is TGTGCCAGCAGCCCGGGAGGATGGGAGCAGTACTTC. V gene TRBV27 combines with J gene TRBJ2-7; 7 nucleotides match TRBD2. Germline values: CDR1 MNHEY, CDR2 SMNVEV (reference sequence). V lost 6 bases to trimming and J lost 7 bases; unmatched junction nucleotides: 6. The CDR3 sequence is 12 residues long.

This clonotype was found many times. This chain uses TRBV2 with TRBJ2-1; 12 nucleotides line up with TRBD2. Trimming removed 8 bases from V and 8 bases from J; junction bases left unmatched: 7. Germline V CDR1 and CDR2: SNHLY, FYNNEI. CDR3 length equals 14 residues. CDR3 residues: CASLAGGPGDEQFF. The CDR3 nucleotides are TGTGCCAGCCTAGCGGGAGGGCCTGGGGATGAGCAGTTCTTC.

This clonotype came up many times. The V and J genes are TRBV11-2 and TRBJ2-7; D unclear. The CDR3 length is 11 residues. The germline gives CDR1 SGHAT, CDR2 FQNNGV. Trimming pared 7 bases from V and 4 bases from J, leaving 8 bases between. In DNA form, the CDR3 reads TGTGCCAGCACCCCTCTGTACGAGCAGTACTTC. This gives the protein CASTPLYEQYF.

The rearrangement uses TRBV15 and TRBJ1-2; 9 bases map to TRBD1. Trimming cost V 4 bases and J 7 bases; bases outside gene matches: 4. The CDR3 consists of 13 residues. CDR1 LNHNV and CDR2 YYDKDF come from the germline V gene (reference sequence). The CDR3 here is CATSTETGGGYTF. Written as DNA, the CDR3 is TGTGCCACCAGCACCGAGACAGGGGGTGGCTACACCTTC.

This clonotype was counted ten times or more. The chain joins TRBV29-1 to TRBJ2-3; 7 bases line up with TRBD2. This CDR3 spans 14 amino acids. The V gene's germline CDR1 is SQVTM and CDR2 ANQGSEA. Trimming cost V 6 bases and J 5 bases; bases outside gene matches: 11. Written as DNA, the CDR3 is TGCAGCGTACACCCGGGAGGACCGGGAGATACGCAGTATTTT. It specifies CSVHPGGPGDTQYF.

The rearrangement joins TRBV25-1 to TRBJ2-2, with a possible D match to TRBD1 (6 bases). The V end lost 2 bases, the J end lost 0 bases, and 16 bases lay between the germline ends. In germline, CDR1 is MGHDK, CDR2 SYGVNS. This CDR3 spans 18 amino acids. The CDR3 coding sequence is TGTGCCAGCAGTGAAGGCTCAGGGGCCGGTGCGAACACCGGGGAGCTGTTTTTT. Translating it yields CASSEGSGAGANTGELFF.

The chain carries TRBV12-3 or TRBV12-4 and TRBJ2-1; 11 nucleotides line up with TRBD2. This CDR3 is built from 18 residues. V shed 5 bases, J shed 1 base, and the junction held 10 bases outside the gene matches. The CDR3 region is CASSPELLAGVSYNEQFF. CDR3 nucleotides: TGTGCCAGCAGTCCAGAATTACTAGCGGGAGTATCCTACAATGAGCAGTTCTTC.